This TCR beta chain was documented in a study of Tregs in tolerant kidney transplant recipients. Notes on the study in general: Findings come from small patient numbers and require larger validation. Changing PCR primers prevented nucleotide comparison between some patients' samples.

The CDR3 is 17 amino acids. Germline CDR1 LGHNA, CDR2 YNFKEQ. Produced via immunoSEQ multiplex PCR; TCRdb's table is partial and in-frame only. Across some 31,000 clones, the top ten clones capture about 7.6% of the sample. With respect to this clone: Its target is unknown. The junction and the germline gene differ at one end; a read error may be behind it. Coverage ceases 3 residues before the CDR3 finishes, and the germline J gene fills in the end.

The J gene is TRBJ2-2, the V gene TRBV4-2; TRBD1 aligns across 8 bases. The TCR originated in a human donor who received a combined kidney and bone marrow transplant. The sequencing here drew on CD8+ T cells from blood, taken before the transplant. The CDR3 here is CASSQDPLWQGAQELFF. The sequenced part of the CDR3 DNA is TGCGCCAGCAGCCAAGATCCTTTATGGCAGGGGGCGCAGGAG.